This TCR beta chain derives from a study of cytomegalovirus exposure and HLA in healthy donors. The CDR3 totals 12 residues. After removal of 10 bases from V and 8 bases from J, the junction contained 6 bases not matched to a gene. CDR1 and CDR2 from the germline V gene are MDHEN and SYDVKM. Primers included in the PCR were 60 Vbeta and 13 Jbeta primers. Data came from immunoSEQ multiplex PCR; TCRdb stores just in-frame clones and leaves some out. In the table there are about 140,000 clones, 80% of which are singletons. This clone was seen only a few times. The TCR was taken from a man aged 25 to 45 in good health and CMV-seronegative. Sequencing used PBMCs. The chain uses TRBV28 and TRBJ1-4; the match to TRBD1 covers 8 bases. The CDR3 nucleotides are TGTGCCACATCCGGACAGGGAGAAAAACTGTTTTTT. It is translated as CATSGQGEKLFF.